Sequencing of this T cell receptor beta chain was carried out in a study of blood T cell repertoires in COVID-19. The trim removed 3 bases at V and 0 bases at J, leaving 4 bases unmatched. The CDR3 spans 15 residues. CDR1 is MGHRA, CDR2 YSYEKL, per germline. Profiling relied on immunoSEQ multiplex PCR, and the TCRdb table lists in-frame clones only, not all of them. The data contain some 190,000 clones, roughly 80% of them singletons. The chain combines TRBV4-1 with TRBJ2-7; 8 nucleotides match TRBD2. Sequenced sample: peripheral blood. This TCR was recovered from a woman of 80 years or more with COVID-19, enrolled during active disease. The CDR3 region is CASSQPLADSYEQYF. For the CDR3, the DNA is TGCGCCAGCAGCCAGCCACTAGCGGACTCCTACGAGCAGTACTTC.